Below are 2 T cell receptor beta chains sequenced from a single sample in a study of cytomegalovirus exposure and HLA in healthy donors. 13 Jbeta primers and 60 Vbeta primers were used for the PCR. Libraries were prepared by immunoSEQ multiplex PCR; TCRdb keeps only in-frame clonotypes and omits some of them. The repertoire holds some 150,000 clones, with 82% as singletons. The specimen sequenced was PBMCs. The receptors were gathered from a male donor in good health and CMV-seronegative.

CDR3 coding DNA: TGTGCCAGTAGTATATACCGGGGGACGGGGGAGCAGTACTTC. It is translated as CASSIYRGTGEQYF. The rearrangement links TRBV19 to TRBJ2-5; possible D gene TRBD2, 6 bases. Germline CDR1 LNHDA, CDR2 SQIVND (reference sequence). Trimming took off 2 bases at V and 11 bases at J, with 18 bases between the two ends. CDR3 length: 14 residues.

The sample holds one count of this clone. The junction departs from the called germline gene at one end, perhaps through a read error. The rearrangement links TRBV7-9 to TRBJ1-5, with 9 bases lining up with TRBD1. Germline lookup yields CDR1 SEHNR and CDR2 FQNEAQ (reference sequence). The CDR3 contains 14 residues. The CDR3 region has the DNA TGTTCCAGCAGCCGGACAGGGGCCAATCAGCCCCAGCATTTT. It encodes CSSSRTGANQPQHF. The whole variable domain, remainder taken from reference TRBV7-9 and TRBJ1-5, is DTGVSQNPRHKITKRGQNVTFRCDPISEHNRLYWYRQTLGQGPEFLTYFQNEAQLEKSRLLSDRFSAERPKGSFSTLEIQRTEQGDSAMYLCSSSRTGANQPQHFGDGTRLSIL.